One sample yielded the 32 T cell receptor beta chains listed below, sequenced in a study of neurological immune-mediated disorders. In TCRdb, the 5' RACE reads were re-called with MiXCR into one record per CDR3 protein. Seen here are roughly 49,000 distinct CDR3 sequences, around 12% observed once, and the top ten hold 4.5%. The time point here: longitudinal time-point 2. Material for sequencing was PBMCs. The source of these receptors is a male donor with HTLV-1-associated myelopathy (HAM/TSP).

This clonotype was seen a handful of times. The V call is TRBV7-9, the J call TRBJ2-5; no clear D. The V and J ends lost 5 bases and 5 bases respectively, with 6 bases between them. Germline CDR1 is SEHNR and CDR2 is FQNEAQ (reference sequence). The CDR3 runs to 11 residues. CDR3 residues: CASSNTETQYF. DNA of the CDR3: TGTGCCAGCAGCAATACGGAGACCCAGTACTTC.

This clonotype was seen ten or more times. Here the CDR3 reads CASRIQGQETQYF. The DNA of the CDR3 is TGTGCCAGCAGAATACAGGGTCAAGAGACCCAGTACTTC. This chain joins TRBV12-3 or TRBV12-4 and TRBJ2-5; D may be TRBD1 (6 bases). The V end was cut by 6 bases, the J end by 2 bases, with 10 bases between. The CDR3 has 13 residues.

This clonotype was picked up many times. The rearrangement joins TRBV4-1 to TRBJ2-6; either TRBD1 or TRBD2 may supply D (5 bases each). The CDR3 consists of 18 residues. The germline V and J ends were trimmed by 3 bases and 5 bases, with 20 bases remaining between them. Germline CDR1 and CDR2: MGHRA and YSYEKL. The CDR3: CASSQVGAGEKRANVLTF. In DNA form, the CDR3 reads TGCGCCAGCAGCCAGGTCGGGGCCGGTGAAAAGAGGGCCAACGTCCTGACTTTC.

This clonotype was detected many times. The chain has TRBV4-1 and TRBJ2-1, with TRBD1 matching over 7 bases. Germline values: CDR1 MGHRA, CDR2 YSYEKL. This CDR3 comprises 15 residues. Trimming at V came to 1 base and at J to 4 bases, leaving 4 bases not matched to a gene. CDR3 sequence reads: CASSQGQGKYNEQFF. The CDR3 nucleotides are TGCGCCAGCAGCCAAGGACAGGGAAAATACAATGAGCAGTTCTTC.

This clonotype was seen repeatedly, ten times or more. V usage is TRBV12-3 or TRBV12-4 and J usage is TRBJ2-7; 11 bases line up with TRBD2. CDR3 size: 16 residues. J was trimmed by 2 bases and V by 5 bases; bases with no gene match: 8. CDR3 nucleotide sequence: TGTGCCAGCAGTCCTAGGCTTAGCGGGGGGGCCTACGAGCAGTACTTC. Translation: CASSPRLSGGAYEQYF.

Many counts were recorded for this clonotype. The chain's CDR3 is CASSPTVIYGYTF. The CDR3, as DNA: TGTGCCAGCAGCCCAACAGTAATCTATGGCTACACCTTC. The J gene is TRBJ1-2, the V gene TRBV3-1, with D unclear. Germline V lookup: CDR1 LGHDT, CDR2 YNNKEL (reference sequence). There are 13 residues in the CDR3. V gave up 4 bases and J gave up 4 bases, with 10 bases separating them.

This clonotype was picked up many times. This rearrangement joins TRBV7-2 to TRBJ2-5; 8 bases line up with TRBD2. The CDR3 runs to 13 residues. V lost 5 bases to trimming and J lost 7 bases; unmatched junction nucleotides: 6. Germline CDR1 and CDR2: SGHTA and FQGNSA. CDR3 sequence reads: CASSPRGGGTQYF. CDR3 nucleotides: TGTGCCAGCAGCCCCCGGGGGGGTGGGACCCAGTACTTC.

Many counts were recorded for this clonotype. The chain combines TRBV20-1 with TRBJ2-2; D is undetermined. The CDR3 runs 14 residues. The V end was cut by 4 bases, the J end by 0 bases, with 9 bases between. Germline V gene sequence: CDR1 DFQATT, CDR2 SNEGSKA (reference sequence). The CDR3 DNA follows: TGCAGTGCTAAGGTCGGAACGAACACCGGGGAGCTGTTTTTT. The encoded protein is CSAKVGTNTGELFF.

This clonotype was observed at least ten times. This sequence joins TRBV5-1 and TRBJ1-6; D is unclear. V lost 3 bases and J 2 bases, leaving 9 bases between the germline ends. The CDR3 is 15 residues long. In germline, CDR1 is SGHRS, CDR2 YFSETQ. CDR3 sequence: CASSSRSAYNSPLHF. CDR3 sequence (DNA): TGCGCCAGCAGCTCTAGGTCAGCCTATAATTCACCCCTCCACTTT.

This clonotype was observed many times. This chain connects TRBV20-1 to TRBJ1-2; D perhaps matches TRBD1 (6 bases). Germline V CDR1 and CDR2: DFQATT, SNEGSKA (reference sequence). The CDR3 loop spans 12 amino acids. Trimming stripped 4 bases from V and 4 bases from J, with 10 bases between. Here the CDR3 reads CSAKGTIYGYTF. Written as DNA, the CDR3 is TGCAGTGCTAAAGGGACAATCTATGGCTACACCTTC.

Comments on this clonotype: An end of the junction does not agree with germline; a read error may underlie this. The rearrangement links TRBV10-3 to TRBJ1-2; no definite D call. The CDR3 runs 14 residues. Germline CDR1 is ENHRY and CDR2 is SYGVKD. CDR3 region: CAISQTTSNYGFTF. The DNA for the CDR3 is TGTGCCATCAGCCAAACGACAAGTAACTATGGCTTCACCTTC.

There are many counts of this clonotype. This may be a read error, as it is one base from a much larger clone. This rearrangement joins TRBV20-1 to TRBJ1-5, with a tentative D call TRBD1 (6 bases). Germline CDR1 DFQATT, CDR2 SNEGSKA (reference sequence). The CDR3 is 13 amino acids. The CDR3 DNA is TGCAGTACTAGGAAGGGGGTTTATCAGCCCCAGCATTTT. This encodes CSTRKGVYQPQHF.

There are many counts of this clonotype. The chain combines TRBV20-1 with TRBJ1-1, with 7 bases lining up with TRBD1. Germline assignment: CDR1 DFQATT and CDR2 SNEGSKA (reference sequence). With V trimmed by 1 base and J by 0 bases, 5 bases remained unmatched. The CDR3 consists of 15 residues. CDR3 protein: CSARVWDSLNTEAFF. DNA for the CDR3: TGCAGTGCTAGAGTTTGGGACAGCCTGAACACTGAAGCTTTCTTT.

This clonotype was observed at least ten times. The J gene is TRBJ1-4, the V gene TRBV7-6; D gene uncertain. The germline gives CDR1 SGHVS, CDR2 FNYEAQ. V lost 1 base and J 8 bases, leaving 5 bases between the germline ends. The CDR3 length is 12 residues. The CDR3 nucleotides read TGTGCCAGCAGCTTAGATGGCGAAAAACTGTTTTTT. Translated, it gives CASSLDGEKLFF.

This clonotype was detected a few times. The chain has TRBV13 and TRBJ1-2; a weak D match, TRBD1 (5 bases). Deletions cut 5 bases from V and 1 base from J, with 8 bases between. The CDR3 is made up of 13 amino acids. CDR1 is PRHDT, CDR2 FYEKMQ, per germline (reference sequence). The CDR3 is CASSGGSNYGYTF. Here the CDR3 DNA reads TGTGCCAGCAGCGGGGGGAGTAACTATGGCTACACCTTC.

There are many counts of this clonotype. The chain employs TRBV6-6 and TRBJ1-5; the D gene is possibly TRBD1 (6 bases). The CDR3 is made up of 15 amino acids. Per germline, CDR1 MNHNY and CDR2 SVGAGI (reference sequence). Trimming pared 6 bases from V and 1 base from J, leaving 13 bases between. The CDR3 DNA reads as TGTGCCAGCAGCCACGCGGGGGCAAGCAATCAGCCCCAGCATTTT. It specifies CASSHAGASNQPQHF.

This clonotype was picked up many times. CDR3 amino acids: CASSFWGTEAFF. CDR3 coding DNA: TGTGCCAGCAGTTTTTGGGGCACTGAAGCTTTCTTT. This rearrangement joins TRBV12-3 or TRBV12-4 to TRBJ1-1; the D is unclear. The germline V and J ends were trimmed by 3 bases and 4 bases, with 6 bases remaining between them. The length of the CDR3 is 12 residues.

This clonotype was counted many times. V gene TRBV29-1 combines with J gene TRBJ2-3, with D perhaps TRBD2 (6 bases). The germline gives CDR1 SQVTM, CDR2 ANQGSEA. The V and J ends lost 4 bases and 4 bases respectively, with 12 bases between them. The CDR3 contains 13 residues. The CDR3 nucleotides are TGCAGCGTTGCTCCATGGGAGGCAGATACGCAGTATTTT. Translating it yields CSVAPWEADTQYF.

This clonotype came up many times. This sequence joins TRBV20-1 and TRBJ1-5; the D gene is possibly TRBD1 (6 bases). The V gene's germline CDR1 is DFQATT and CDR2 SNEGSKA (reference sequence). Between the trimmed V and J ends, which lost 3 bases and 0 bases, there was a span of 15 bases. The CDR3 has 16 residues. CDR3 in DNA: TGCAGTGCTAGCTCTGGACAGACATATAGCAATCAGCCCCAGCATTTT. Protein: CSASSGQTYSNQPQHF.

This clonotype was seen ten or more times. This rearrangement joins TRBV5-6 to TRBJ1-5; the D gene is possibly TRBD1 (5 bases). Deletions cut 4 bases from V and 1 base from J, with 15 bases between. The CDR3 is made up of 16 amino acids. Germline CDR1 and CDR2: SGHDT and YYEEEE. The CDR3 sequence is CASSLTGLQSNQPQHF. CDR3 nucleotide sequence: TGTGCCAGCAGCCTAACGGGACTCCAGAGCAATCAGCCCCAGCATTTT.

The gene calls are TRBV5-1 and TRBJ1-1, with D possibly matching TRBD1 (5 bases). The CDR3 consists of 14 residues. Looked up from germline, CDR1 is SGHRS and CDR2 is YFSETQ. V dropped 2 bases and J dropped 8 bases, with 16 bases sitting between them. The CDR3: CASSLNRTSAEAFF. As DNA, the CDR3 is TGCGCCAGCAGCTTAAACAGGACGTCAGCGGAAGCTTTCTTT.

This clonotype showed up many times. The rearrangement uses TRBV7-8 and TRBJ2-7, with 7 bases lining up with TRBD1. CDR1 is SGHVS and CDR2 is FQNEAQ in the germline V gene. CDR3 length: 13 amino acids. Losses at the gene ends were 6 bases for V and 2 bases for J; bases not matched to a gene: 4. The CDR3 nucleotides read TGTGCCAGCAGGGGGGACAGCGCCTACGAGCAGTACTTC. It is translated as CASRGDSAYEQYF.

As regards this clonotype: Likely a read error: the CDR3 ends without its conserved phenylalanine or tryptophan. The chain has TRBV20-1 and TRBJ2-7; D perhaps matches TRBD2 (6 bases). This CDR3 region has 13 residues. Per the germline V gene, CDR1 is DFQATT and CDR2 is SNEGSKA (reference sequence). Trimming stripped 2 bases from V and 2 bases from J, with 10 bases between. The CDR3 loop is CSARWRGTYEQYY. CDR3 coding DNA: TGCAGTGCTAGATGGCGGGGAACCTACGAGCAGTACTAC.

This clonotype was seen ten or more times. The rearrangement uses TRBV6-5 and TRBJ1-5, with TRBD1 matching over 8 bases. This CDR3 comprises 13 residues. V shed 4 bases and J 7 bases; nucleotides not matched to a gene: 3. Germline CDR1 is MNHEY and CDR2 is SVGAGI. The CDR3 reads CASSSDRAQPQHF. CDR3 sequence (DNA): TGTGCCAGCAGTTCGGACAGGGCACAGCCCCAGCATTTT.

This clonotype was recorded at least ten times. The chain recombines TRBV20-1 with TRBJ2-7; 7 bases are a match to TRBD2. Germline trimming cut 5 bases from V and 0 bases from J; bases unmatched to any gene: 4. Looked up from germline, CDR1 is DFQATT and CDR2 is SNEGSKA (reference sequence). This CDR3 contains 13 residues. CDR3 sequence: CSAGGGSSYEQYF. CDR3 coding DNA: TGCAGTGCTGGGGGGGGGAGCTCCTACGAGCAGTACTTC.

The sample holds a few counts of this clonotype. The chain recombines TRBV7-2 with TRBJ2-1; D uncertain. Germline assignment: CDR1 SGHTA and CDR2 FQGNSA. The CDR3 runs to 14 residues. With 2 bases removed from V and 5 bases from J, the gap between germline ends came to 10 bases. The chain's CDR3 is CASSLMFSNNEQFF. Written as DNA, the CDR3 is TGTGCCAGCAGCTTAATGTTTAGCAACAATGAGCAGTTCTTC.

This clonotype showed up many times. This chain joins TRBV20-1 and TRBJ1-2, with D uncertain. The CDR3 loop spans 16 amino acids. Germline assignment: CDR1 DFQATT and CDR2 SNEGSKA (reference sequence). The V end lost 0 bases, the J end lost 5 bases, and 19 bases lay between the germline ends. Here the CDR3 reads CSARDATTPIAYGYTF. In nucleotides, the CDR3 is TGCAGTGCTAGAGACGCTACAACCCCGATTGCATATGGCTACACCTTC.

This clonotype was picked up a small number of times. The chain employs TRBV19 and TRBJ2-7, with D perhaps assigned TRBD1 or TRBD2 (5 bases each). This CDR3 spans 13 amino acids. With 3 bases removed from V and 4 bases from J, the gap between germline ends came to 10 bases. CDR1 and CDR2 from the germline V gene are LNHDA and SQIVND (reference sequence). The CDR3 DNA is TGTGCCAGTAGTATTCCAGGGAGATACGAGCAGTACTTC. Amino acids: CASSIPGRYEQYF.

In its sample, this clonotype was seen many times. V is TRBV24-1 and J is TRBJ2-1; D unclear. From germline, CDR1 is KGHDR and CDR2 SFDVKD. V was shortened by 4 bases and J by 7 bases, with 10 bases between the two germline ends. There are 13 residues in the CDR3. CDR3 DNA sequence: TGTGCCACCAGTGACACGAGCCATAATGAGCAGTTCTTC. Its protein product is CATSDTSHNEQFF.

Concerning this clonotype itself: A junction end diverges from the germline sequence, so it may reflect a read error. V is TRBV29-1 and J is TRBJ2-7, with D possibly called TRBD1 or TRBD2 (5 bases each). Looked up from germline, CDR1 is SQVTM and CDR2 is ANQGSEA. This CDR3 has 13 amino acids. CDR3 nucleotide sequence: TGCAGCGCAATGTGGGGGATACCATACGAGCAGTACTTT. Protein product: CSAMWGIPYEQYF.

This clonotype has more than one count but fewer than ten. The V and J genes are TRBV20-1 and TRBJ1-2, with D possibly matching TRBD1 (5 bases). Trimming cost V 3 bases and J 5 bases, with 19 bases left between them. Germline assignment: CDR1 DFQATT and CDR2 SNEGSKA (reference sequence). This CDR3 spans 15 amino acids. CDR3 amino acids: CSASLDMGRSYGYTF. CDR3 nucleotides: TGCAGTGCTAGCCTGGACATGGGAAGATCTTATGGCTACACCTTC.

This clonotype was seen at least ten times. This chain connects TRBV7-6 to TRBJ2-1; TRBD2 matches at 8 bases. The germline gives CDR1 SGHVS, CDR2 FNYEAQ. This CDR3 region has 13 residues. With V trimmed by 2 bases and J by 10 bases, 4 bases remained unmatched. The CDR3 loop is CASSLLGLGEQFF. CDR3 coding DNA: TGTGCCAGCAGCTTATTGGGACTAGGGGAGCAGTTCTTC.